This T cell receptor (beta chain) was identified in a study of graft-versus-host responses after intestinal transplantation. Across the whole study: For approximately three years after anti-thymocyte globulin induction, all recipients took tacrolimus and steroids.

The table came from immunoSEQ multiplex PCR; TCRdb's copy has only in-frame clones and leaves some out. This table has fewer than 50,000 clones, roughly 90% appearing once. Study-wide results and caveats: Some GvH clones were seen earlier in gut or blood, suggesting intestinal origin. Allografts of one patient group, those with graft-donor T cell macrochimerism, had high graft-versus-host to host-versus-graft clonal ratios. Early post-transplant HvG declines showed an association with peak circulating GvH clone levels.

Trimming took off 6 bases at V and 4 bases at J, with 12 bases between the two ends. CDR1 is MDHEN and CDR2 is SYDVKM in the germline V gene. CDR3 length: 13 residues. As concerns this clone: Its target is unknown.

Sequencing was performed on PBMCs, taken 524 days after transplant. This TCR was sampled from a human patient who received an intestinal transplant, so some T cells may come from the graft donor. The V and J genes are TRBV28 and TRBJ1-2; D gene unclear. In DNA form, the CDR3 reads TGTGCCAGCAGCCTCACATACGTCTATGGCTACACCTTC. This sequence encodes CASSLTYVYGYTF.